These 27 T cell receptor beta chains share one sample of origin, sequenced in a study of Graves' ophthalmopathy and Graves' hyperthyroidism. CDR3 regions of TCR beta were amplified from RNA transcripts. HTBI-primed first-round RT-PCR preceded second-round multiplex PCR. TCRdb processed the multiplex PCR reads anew with MiXCR; each CDR3 protein has one entry. Of a few hundred thousand distinct CDR3 sequences detected, 15% appear once; the ten largest clones hold about 7.3%. The material sequenced was peripheral blood. The receptors derive from a woman aged 18-29 years with stable Graves' hyperthyroidism.

This clonotype was counted at least ten times. The V and J genes are TRBV2 and TRBJ2-2, with 7 nucleotides matching TRBD1. CDR1 and CDR2 (germline): SNHLY, FYNNEI. V gave up 10 bases and J gave up 4 bases; unmatched junction bases: 9. CDR3 length equals 14 residues. DNA for the CDR3: TGTGCCATCCCGACAGGGTCGGGCACCGGGGAGCTGTTTTTT. This encodes CAIPTGSGTGELFF.

The chain combines TRBV12-3 or TRBV12-4 with TRBJ1-1; D uncertain. Deletions cut 3 bases from V and 8 bases from J, with 10 bases between. The CDR3 loop spans 12 amino acids. CDR3 sequence reads: CASSFFRAEAFF. CDR3 coding DNA: TGTGCCAGCAGTTTTTTCCGGGCCGAAGCTTTCTTT.

The CDR3 DNA follows: TGTGCCAGCAGCTTAGGGCAGGGGGCAACCGAATCCTATGGCTACACCTTC. This encodes CASSLGQGATESYGYTF. The genes are TRBV11-1 and TRBJ1-2, with TRBD1 matching 8 bases. The germline CDR1 and CDR2 sequences are SGHAT and FQDESV (reference sequence). Losses at the gene ends were 1 base for V and 4 bases for J; bases not matched to a gene: 11. The CDR3 is 17 residues long.

V is TRBV20-1 and J is TRBJ1-5, with TRBD1 matching 12 bases. CDR1 and CDR2 (germline): DFQATT, SNEGSKA (reference sequence). CDR3 size: 16 residues. V lost 6 bases and J lost 5; bases outside the gene matches: 11. As DNA, the CDR3 is TGCAGTGCGCTTAATTGGGACAGGGGGCGATATCAGCCCCAGCATTTT. This codes for CSALNWDRGRYQPQHF.

The chain is built from TRBV18 and TRBJ1-2, with D uncertain. The germline gives CDR1 KGHSH, CDR2 LQKENI. This CDR3 has 13 amino acids. V was clipped by 3 bases and J by 7 bases, with 12 bases between them. The CDR3 region has the DNA TGTGCCAGCTCACCCCGCCTTGGGGTTGGCTACACCTTC. This encodes CASSPRLGVGYTF. Together with reference TRBV18 and TRBJ1-2, the CDR3 gives the full variable domain: NAGVMQNPRHLVRRRGQEARLRCSPMKGHSHVYWYRQLPEEGLKFMVYLQKENIIDESGMPKERFSAEFPKEGPSILRIQQVVRGDSAAYFCASSPRLGVGYTFGSGTRLTVV.

There are many counts of this clonotype. The chain has TRBV7-2 and TRBJ2-5, with 11 bases lining up with TRBD2. CDR3 length: 16 residues. Looked up from germline, CDR1 is SGHTA and CDR2 is FQGNSA. V was clipped by 5 bases and J by 4 bases; unmatched bases: 9. The CDR3 is CASSRSGGAEGETQYF. DNA for the CDR3: TGTGCCAGCAGCCGTAGCGGGGGGGCGGAAGGAGAGACCCAGTACTTC. The full variable domain, rest sourced from reference TRBV7-2 and TRBJ2-5, is GAGVSQSPSNKVTEKGKDVELRCDPISGHTALYWYRQSLGQGLEFLIYFQGNSAPDKSGLPSDRFSAERTGGSVSTLTIQRTQQEDSAVYLCASSRSGGAEGETQYFGPGTRLLVL.

This clonotype was recorded at least ten times. This rearrangement joins TRBV9 to TRBJ2-7; TRBD2 is a possible D gene (6 bases). The CDR3 extends over 13 amino acids. Germline lookup yields CDR1 SGDLS and CDR2 YYNGEE. Deletions cut 0 bases from V and 6 bases from J, with 10 bases between. CDR3 loop: CASSVVTGGEQYF. Written as DNA, the CDR3 is TGTGCCAGCAGCGTAGTCACCGGGGGCGAGCAGTACTTC.

V and J are TRBV3-1 and TRBJ1-2; a possible D gene is TRBD1 (5 bases). Between the trimmed V and J ends, which lost 8 bases and 7 bases, there was a span of 11 bases. The CDR3 length is 11 residues. The germline V gene encodes CDR1 LGHDT and CDR2 YNNKEL (reference sequence). The CDR3 protein is CASGTRSGYTF. The CDR3 region has the DNA TGTGCCAGCGGGACGAGAAGTGGCTACACCTTC.

The chain carries TRBV2 and TRBJ2-5; TRBD2 might be the D (5 bases). Trimming took 2 bases from V and 5 from J, leaving 12 bases between them. Per the germline V gene, CDR1 is SNHLY and CDR2 is FYNNEI. The CDR3 extends over 14 amino acids. The CDR3 protein is CASSETPGGETQYF. CDR3 nucleotide sequence: TGTGCCAGCAGTGAAACACCGGGCGGGGAGACCCAGTACTTC.

Regarding this clonotype: Mismatch with germline at one junction end may stem from a read error. V usage is TRBV6-5 and J usage is TRBJ2-7, with unresolved D. Germline CDR1 reads MNHEY; CDR2 reads SVGAGI. This CDR3 has 11 residues. In nucleotides, the CDR3 is TGTGCCAGCAGTTCTCGGGCCGAGCAGCACTTC. As protein: CASSSRAEQHF.

This clonotype appeared many times. V usage is TRBV10-2 and J usage is TRBJ1-2; 7 nucleotides line up with TRBD1. CDR1 is WSHSY and CDR2 is SAAADI in the germline V gene. Trimming removed 2 bases from V and 3 bases from J; junction bases left unmatched: 15. This CDR3 has 18 residues. Here the CDR3 DNA reads TGCGCCAGCAGTGAGGCCTCGGGACAGAGGAGAAGATACTATGGCTACACCTTC. Translating gives CASSEASGQRRRYYGYTF.

This clonotype was observed at least ten times. V and J are TRBV19 and TRBJ1-1; 8 bases are shared with TRBD1. CDR1 and CDR2 (germline): LNHDA, SQIVND (reference sequence). The CDR3 loop spans 13 amino acids. Trimming cost V 5 bases and J 4 bases; bases outside gene matches: 3. CDR3 amino acids: CASSPQGVTEAFF. The CDR3 bases are TGTGCCAGTAGTCCACAGGGGGTCACTGAAGCTTTCTTT.

V usage is TRBV7-2 and J usage is TRBJ2-7; D is undetermined. Trimming left V 4 bases short and J 6 bases short, with 10 bases between. Germline V gene data show CDR1 as SGHTA and CDR2 as FQGNSA. The CDR3 totals 12 residues. CDR3 protein: CASSSQRTEQYF. The CDR3 nucleotides are TGTGCCAGCAGCTCTCAGCGAACCGAGCAGTACTTC. The variable domain in full, completed from reference TRBV7-2 and TRBJ2-7, reads GAGVSQSPSNKVTEKGKDVELRCDPISGHTALYWYRQSLGQGLEFLIYFQGNSAPDKSGLPSDRFSAERTGGSVSTLTIQRTQQEDSAVYLCASSSQRTEQYFGPGTRLTVT.

With respect to this clonotype: Sequence at one end of the junction differs from germline and may be a read error. The genes are TRBV7-9 and TRBJ1-2; D is possibly TRBD1 (5 bases). The CDR3 has 13 amino acids. Germline lookup yields CDR1 SEHNR and CDR2 FQNEAQ (reference sequence). The CDR3 DNA is TGTGTCAGCAGCTTCAAGGGGAGGGATGGCTACACCTTC. Amino acid sequence: CVSSFKGRDGYTF. The variable domain in full, completed from reference TRBV7-9 and TRBJ1-2, reads DTGVSQNPRHKITKRGQNVTFRCDPISEHNRLYWYRQTLGQGPEFLTYFQNEAQLEKSRLLSDRFSAERPKGSFSTLEIQRTEQGDSAMYLCVSSFKGRDGYTFGSGTRLTVV.

There are many counts of this clonotype. V is TRBV5-8 and J is TRBJ2-7, with D tentatively TRBD2 (6 bases). This CDR3 has 14 amino acids. The germline V and J ends were trimmed by 0 bases and 2 bases, with 9 bases remaining between them. The germline V gene encodes CDR1 SGHTS and CDR2 YDEGEE. The CDR3 DNA reads as TGTGCCAGCAGCTTGGGCGGGGTCCCCTACGAGCAGTACTTC. This sequence encodes CASSLGGVPYEQYF.

This clonotype appeared a few times. The rearrangement uses TRBV7-3 and TRBJ2-2; a weak D match, TRBD1 (7 bases). The CDR3 loop spans 14 amino acids. The germline gives CDR1 SGHTA, CDR2 FQGTGA. The V end lost 10 bases, the J end lost 5 bases, and 17 bases lay between the germline ends. For the CDR3, the DNA is TGTGCCACTTCCCGACAGGGAGGAACCGGGGAGCTGTTTTTT. Amino acid sequence: CATSRQGGTGELFF.

This clonotype was detected only a few times. This rearrangement joins TRBV5-6 to TRBJ1-5; 8 positions match TRBD1. Germline CDR1 SGHDT, CDR2 YYEEEE. The J segment lost 4 bases and the V segment lost 2 bases, leaving 8 bases of the junction unmatched. This CDR3 has 16 amino acids. The CDR3 spells CASSFRTGGWNQPQHF. The CDR3 DNA reads TGTGCCAGCAGCTTTCGTACAGGGGGTTGGAATCAGCCCCAGCATTTT. Full variable domain (rest looked up from reference TRBV5-6 and TRBJ1-5): DAGVTQSPTHLIKTRGQQVTLRCSPKSGHDTVSWYQQALGQGPQFIFQYYEEEERQRGNFPDRFSGHQFPNYSSELNVNALLLGDSALYLCASSFRTGGWNQPQHFGDGTRLSIL.

This clonotype was observed many times. This chain links TRBV7-2 with TRBJ2-1, with TRBD2 matching over 12 bases. CDR1 and CDR2 (germline): SGHTA, FQGNSA. The CDR3 contains 15 residues. With 3 bases clipped from V and 6 bases from J, the junction kept 3 bases outside the gene matches. CDR3 nucleotides: TGTGCCAGCAGCTTTCGGACTAGCGGGGCCAATGAGCAGTTCTTC. Its translation: CASSFRTSGANEQFF.

This clonotype has at least ten counts. The genes are TRBV9 and TRBJ1-6; no clear D. The V gene's germline CDR1 is SGDLS and CDR2 YYNGEE. V lost 2 bases, J lost 0 bases, and 12 bases lay in between. The CDR3 spans 17 residues. Written as DNA, the CDR3 is TGTGCCAGCAGCGTGACCGTCACTCCCTCCTATAATTCACCCCTCCACTTT. Its protein is CASSVTVTPSYNSPLHF.

The chain carries TRBV3-1 and TRBJ1-5, with D possibly matching TRBD1 (5 bases). There are 15 residues in the CDR3. Trimming took 1 base from V and 3 from J, leaving 10 bases between them. Germline lookup yields CDR1 LGHDT and CDR2 YNNKEL (reference sequence). The CDR3: CASSQGTGYNQPQHF. The CDR3 DNA reads TGTGCCAGCAGCCAAGGTACAGGCTACAATCAGCCCCAGCATTTT.

This clonotype has at least ten counts. The rearrangement joins TRBV18 to TRBJ1-1, with D uncertain. Germline V gives CDR1 KGHSH, CDR2 LQKENI. V shed 0 bases and J shed 6 bases, with 11 bases lying between them. The CDR3 has 14 residues. CDR3 loop: CASSPPVSDAEAFF. The CDR3 coding sequence is TGTGCCAGCTCACCACCAGTTTCCGACGCTGAAGCTTTCTTT. The variable domain in full, completed from reference TRBV18 and TRBJ1-1, reads NAGVMQNPRHLVRRRGQEARLRCSPMKGHSHVYWYRQLPEEGLKFMVYLQKENIIDESGMPKERFSAEFPKEGPSILRIQQVVRGDSAAYFCASSPPVSDAEAFFGQGTRLTVV.

Ten or more counts support this clonotype. This chain uses TRBV19 with TRBJ1-2; 8 nucleotides match TRBD1. After removal of 4 bases from V and 2 bases from J, the junction contained 15 bases not matched to a gene. The CDR3 loop spans 18 amino acids. Per germline, CDR1 LNHDA and CDR2 SQIVND (reference sequence). Written as DNA, the CDR3 is TGTGCCAGTAGTACAGTCCGAACGGGACAGGCCTTGAACTATGGCTACACCTTC. Protein sequence: CASSTVRTGQALNYGYTF.

This clonotype was detected many times. The chain links TRBV29-1 to TRBJ1-1; 7 bases are shared with TRBD1. The V gene's germline CDR1 is SQVTM and CDR2 ANQGSEA. The V gene end was trimmed by 4 bases and the J gene end by 0 bases; junction bases not matched to a gene: 5. The CDR3 spans 14 residues. The CDR3 sequence is CSVGQTGMNTEAFF. The CDR3 nucleotides are TGCAGCGTTGGGCAGACAGGGATGAACACTGAAGCTTTCTTT.

This clonotype has at least ten counts. J is TRBJ1-6 and V is TRBV7-2; 9 bases map to TRBD1. The CDR3 sequence is 15 residues long. Germline CDR1 reads SGHTA; CDR2 reads FQGNSA. The V gene end was trimmed by 5 bases and the J gene end by 8 bases; junction bases not matched to a gene: 7. Here the CDR3 DNA reads TGTGCCAGCAGCGATGGACAGGGGCCGGATTCACCCCTCCACTTT. This translates into CASSDGQGPDSPLHF.

This clonotype has more than one count but fewer than ten. The rearrangement joins TRBV7-9 to TRBJ1-2; D is possibly TRBD1 (6 bases). Trimming cost V 4 bases and J 8 bases, with 20 bases left between them. Germline V gene data show CDR1 as SEHNR and CDR2 as FQNEAQ (reference sequence). The CDR3 spans 15 residues. CDR3 sequence (DNA): TGTGCCAGCAGCTCCGACAGGAGGAAGGGACGCGGCTACACCTTC. As protein: CASSSDRRKGRGYTF.

This clonotype came up many times. The junction does not match germline at one end; this may be a read error. This chain connects TRBV6-5 to TRBJ1-1, with D possibly matching TRBD1 (6 bases). Germline values: CDR1 MNHEY, CDR2 SVGAGI. This CDR3 is built from 14 residues. As DNA, the CDR3 is TGTGCCAGCAGTTACTCGGCAGGGGTGGCTGAAGCTTCCTTT. Protein product: CASSYSAGVAEASF.

The table lists this clonotype with many counts. This chain connects TRBV10-3 to TRBJ2-5; possibly TRBD1 for D (6 bases). CDR3 length: 13 residues. V dropped 6 bases and J dropped 4 bases, with 12 bases sitting between them. In germline, CDR1 is ENHRY, CDR2 SYGVKD. The CDR3 DNA follows: TGTGCCATCAGAGAAAAACAGGGAGAGACCCAGTACTTC. Its protein is CAIREKQGETQYF.